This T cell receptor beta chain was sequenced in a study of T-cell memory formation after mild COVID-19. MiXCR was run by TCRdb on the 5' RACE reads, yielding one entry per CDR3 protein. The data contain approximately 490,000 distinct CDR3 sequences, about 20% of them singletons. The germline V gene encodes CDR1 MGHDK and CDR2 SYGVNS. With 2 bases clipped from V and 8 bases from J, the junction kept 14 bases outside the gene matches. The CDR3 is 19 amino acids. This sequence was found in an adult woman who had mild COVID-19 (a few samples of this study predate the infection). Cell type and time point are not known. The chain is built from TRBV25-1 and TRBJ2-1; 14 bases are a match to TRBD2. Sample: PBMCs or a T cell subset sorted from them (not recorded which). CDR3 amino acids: CASSEPIGGTSGSVHEQFF. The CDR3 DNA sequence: TGTGCCAGCAGTGAACCGATAGGGGGGACTAGCGGGAGCGTCCATGAGCAGTTCTTC.